A few counts support the clone carrying this T cell receptor beta chain. Its antigen is still unknown. These data are taken from a study of Graves' ophthalmopathy and Graves' hyperthyroidism. For the study at large: Upon initial diagnosis and before any treatment, peripheral blood was collected. The study, taken as a whole, reports: Predictions made by the model for ophthalmopathy progression reached roughly 64% sensitivity and around 72% specificity. In blood appeared most of the expanded thyroid clonotypes whose frequency exceeded 0.001.

Trimming stripped 4 bases from V and 6 bases from J, with 16 bases between. This CDR3 comprises 15 residues. Germline V gene lookup returns CDR1 SGHRS and CDR2 YFSETQ. Reliance was placed on clinical symptoms, serum thyroxine, TRAb, thyroid ultrasound and orbital computed tomography for diagnosis. CDR3 regions of TCR beta were amplified from RNA transcripts. Second-round multiplex PCR came after first-round RT-PCR with HTBI primers. TCRdb reanalysed the multiplex PCR reads using MiXCR and keeps one entry per CDR3 protein. Counted here are under 800,000 distinct CDR3 sequences, about 20% occurring once; the ten biggest clones make up more than 5.5%.

The V gene is TRBV5-1, the J gene TRBJ2-2, with D unclear. The TCR originated in a woman aged 18-35 years with stable Graves' hyperthyroidism. Some clones in this sample may be carry-over from other donors' samples. Source material: peripheral blood. The CDR3 coding sequence is TGCGCCAGCAGCCGACTTCTCTCCCGGGCCGGGGAGCTGTTTTTT. It specifies CASSRLLSRAGELFF.